This T cell receptor (beta chain) came from a study of memory CD4+ T cells and cytomegalovirus serostatus. The study's findings and limits: Each of approximately 69 CMV-associated TCRbeta sequences occurred in one to five individuals. CMV serostatus prediction reached median AUC approximately 0.96, or 0.89 with US-trained model. Suggested: most of the CMV-linked TCR signature lies in CD4+ memory cells.

Data came from immunoSEQ multiplex PCR; TCRdb stores just in-frame clones and leaves some out. The sample yields 70,000 or so clones, roughly 80% seen once. With regard to this clone: Its antigen is not known.

Single viable CD3+CD4+CD8-CD45RO+ cells were sorted as the memory CD4+ T cells. This sequence was found in an adult in good health and CMV-seropositive. Sequenced input: memory CD4+ T cells from blood.

The CDR3, as DNA: TGTGCCAGCAGTTTTGGGCCAATGGGTCAAGAGACCCAGTACTTC. Translated, it gives CASSFGPMGQETQYF. The chain has TRBV27 and TRBJ2-5; no clear D gene. With 3 bases removed from V and 2 bases from J, the gap between germline ends came to 13 bases. The CDR3 extends over 15 amino acids. Germline assignment: CDR1 MNHEY and CDR2 SMNVEV (reference sequence).